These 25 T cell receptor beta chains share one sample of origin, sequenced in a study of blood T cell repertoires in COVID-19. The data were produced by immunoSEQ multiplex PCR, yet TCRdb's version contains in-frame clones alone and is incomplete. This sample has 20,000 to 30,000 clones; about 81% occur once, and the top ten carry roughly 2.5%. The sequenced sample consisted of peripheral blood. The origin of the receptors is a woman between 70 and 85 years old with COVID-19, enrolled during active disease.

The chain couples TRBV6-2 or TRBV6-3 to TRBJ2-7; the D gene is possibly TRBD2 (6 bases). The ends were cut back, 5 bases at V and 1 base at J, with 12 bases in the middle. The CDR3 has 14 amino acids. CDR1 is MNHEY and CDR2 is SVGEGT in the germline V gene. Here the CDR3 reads CASSPRRESYEQYF. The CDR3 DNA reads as TGTGCCAGCAGTCCCCGACGGGAGTCCTACGAGCAGTACTTC.

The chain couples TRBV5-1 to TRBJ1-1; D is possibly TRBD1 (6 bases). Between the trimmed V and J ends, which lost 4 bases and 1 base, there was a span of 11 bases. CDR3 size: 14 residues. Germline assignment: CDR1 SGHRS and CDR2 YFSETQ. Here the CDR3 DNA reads TGCGCCAGCAGCAGGGGACAATCGAACACTGAAGCTTTCTTT. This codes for CASSRGQSNTEAFF.

CDR3 in amino acids: CASTQGGLSLAKNIQYF. CDR3 coding DNA: TGTGCCAGCACCCAAGGGGGCCTCTCGCTAGCCAAAAACATTCAGTACTTC. The V call is TRBV2, the J call TRBJ2-4; the match to TRBD1 covers 7 bases. V was pared by 7 bases and J by 0 bases, with 12 bases of the junction left unmatched. This CDR3 has 17 amino acids. Germline CDR1 and CDR2: SNHLY and FYNNEI.

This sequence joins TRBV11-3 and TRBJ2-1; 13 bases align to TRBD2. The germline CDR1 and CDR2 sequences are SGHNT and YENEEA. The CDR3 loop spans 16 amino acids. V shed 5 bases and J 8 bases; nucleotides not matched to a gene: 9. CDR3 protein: CASSRPLAGGPYEQFF. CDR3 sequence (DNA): TGTGCCAGCAGCCGACCACTAGCGGGAGGGCCCTATGAGCAGTTCTTC.

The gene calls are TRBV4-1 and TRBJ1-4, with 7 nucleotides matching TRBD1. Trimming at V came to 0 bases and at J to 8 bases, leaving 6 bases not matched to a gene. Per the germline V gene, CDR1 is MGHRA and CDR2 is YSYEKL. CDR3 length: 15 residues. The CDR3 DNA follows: TGCGCCAGCAGCCAAGAAGACAGGGCGGGGGAAAAACTGTTTTTT. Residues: CASSQEDRAGEKLFF.

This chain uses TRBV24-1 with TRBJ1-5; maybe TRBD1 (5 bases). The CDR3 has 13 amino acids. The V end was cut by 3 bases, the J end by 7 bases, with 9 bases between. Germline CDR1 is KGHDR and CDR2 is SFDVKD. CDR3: CATSDQGGQPQHF. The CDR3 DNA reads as TGTGCCACCAGTGATCAGGGAGGGCAGCCCCAGCATTTT.

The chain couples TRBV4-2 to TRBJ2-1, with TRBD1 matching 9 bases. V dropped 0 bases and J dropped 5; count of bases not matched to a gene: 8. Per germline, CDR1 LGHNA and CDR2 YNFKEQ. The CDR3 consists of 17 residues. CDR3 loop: CASSQDRKDRGHNEQFF. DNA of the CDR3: TGTGCCAGCAGCCAAGATCGGAAGGACAGGGGACACAATGAGCAGTTCTTC.

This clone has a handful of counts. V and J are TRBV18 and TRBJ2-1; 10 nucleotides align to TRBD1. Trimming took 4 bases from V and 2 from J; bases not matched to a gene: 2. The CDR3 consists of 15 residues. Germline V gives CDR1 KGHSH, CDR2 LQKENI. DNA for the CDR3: TGTGCCAGCTCACGGGACAGGGGCACCTACAATGAGCAGTTCTTC. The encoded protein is CASSRDRGTYNEQFF. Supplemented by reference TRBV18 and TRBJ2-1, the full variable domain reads NAGVMQNPRHLVRRRGQEARLRCSPMKGHSHVYWYRQLPEEGLKFMVYLQKENIIDESGMPKERFSAEFPKEGPSILRIQQVVRGDSAAYFCASSRDRGTYNEQFFGPGTRLTVL.

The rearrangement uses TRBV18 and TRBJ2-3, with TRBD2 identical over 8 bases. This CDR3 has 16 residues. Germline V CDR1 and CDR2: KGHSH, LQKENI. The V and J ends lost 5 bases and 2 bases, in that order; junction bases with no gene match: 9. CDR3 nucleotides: TGTGCCAGCTCATCGACTAGCGACTGGACCACAGATACGCAGTATTTT. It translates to CASSSTSDWTTDTQYF.

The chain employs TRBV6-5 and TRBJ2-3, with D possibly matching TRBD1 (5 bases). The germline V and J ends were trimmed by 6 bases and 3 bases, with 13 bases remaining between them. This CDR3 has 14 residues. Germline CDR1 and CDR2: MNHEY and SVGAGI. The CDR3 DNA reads TGTGCCAGCAGCCCGGACACACTTACAGATACGCAGTATTTT. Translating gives CASSPDTLTDTQYF.

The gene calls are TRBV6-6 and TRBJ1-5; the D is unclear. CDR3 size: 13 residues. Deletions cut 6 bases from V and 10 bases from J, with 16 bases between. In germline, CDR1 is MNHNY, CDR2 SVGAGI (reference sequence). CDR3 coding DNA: TGTGCCAGCAGCTCCACTATTCAAAACCCCCAGCATTTT. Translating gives CASSSTIQNPQHF.

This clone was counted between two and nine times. The CDR3 nucleotides read TGTGCCAGCATTTCGCAGGGGGCGCGAGGAAACACCATATATTTT. It yields the protein CASISQGARGNTIYF. The chain recombines TRBV28 with TRBJ1-3, with 8 bases identical to TRBD1. In germline, CDR1 is MDHEN, CDR2 SYDVKM. This CDR3 has 15 residues. J lost 4 bases, V lost 7 bases, and 9 bases had no gene match. Based on the CDR3 plus reference TRBV28 and TRBJ1-3, the full variable domain is DVKVTQSSRYLVKRTGEKVFLECVQDMDHENMFWYRQDPGLGLRLIYFSYDVKMKEKGDIPEGYSVSREKKERFSLILESASTNQTSMYLCASISQGARGNTIYFGEGSWLTVV.

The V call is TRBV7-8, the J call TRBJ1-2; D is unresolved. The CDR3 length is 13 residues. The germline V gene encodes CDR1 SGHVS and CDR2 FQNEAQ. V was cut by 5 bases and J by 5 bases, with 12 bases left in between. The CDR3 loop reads CASSLPGLYGYTF. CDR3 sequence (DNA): TGTGCCAGCAGCCTGCCGGGTCTTTATGGCTACACCTTC.

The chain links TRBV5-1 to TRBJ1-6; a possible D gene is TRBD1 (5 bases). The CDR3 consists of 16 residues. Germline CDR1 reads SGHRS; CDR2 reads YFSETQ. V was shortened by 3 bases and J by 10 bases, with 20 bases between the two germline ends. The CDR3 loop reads CASSYSPEGVGSPLHF. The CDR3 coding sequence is TGCGCCAGCAGCTATTCCCCTGAAGGGGTAGGGTCACCCCTCCACTTT.

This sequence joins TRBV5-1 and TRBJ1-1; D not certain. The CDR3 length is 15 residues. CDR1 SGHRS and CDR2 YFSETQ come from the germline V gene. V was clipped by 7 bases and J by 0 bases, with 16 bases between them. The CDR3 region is CASLVAGNMNTEAFF. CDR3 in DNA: TGCGCCAGCCTCGTTGCGGGGAACATGAACACTGAAGCTTTCTTT.

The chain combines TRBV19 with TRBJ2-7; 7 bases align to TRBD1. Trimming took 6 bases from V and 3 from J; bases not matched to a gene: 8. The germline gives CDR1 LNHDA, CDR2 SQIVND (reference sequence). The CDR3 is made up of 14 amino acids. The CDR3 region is CASRHRGTNYEQYF. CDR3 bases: TGTGCCAGTAGGCACAGGGGTACGAACTACGAGCAGTACTTC.

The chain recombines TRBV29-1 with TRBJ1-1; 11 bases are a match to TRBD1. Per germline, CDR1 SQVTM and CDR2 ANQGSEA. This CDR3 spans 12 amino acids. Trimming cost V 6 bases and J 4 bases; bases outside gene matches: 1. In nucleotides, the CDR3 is TGCAGCGTCGGACAGGGGGCCACTGAAGCTTTCTTT. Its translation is CSVGQGATEAFF.

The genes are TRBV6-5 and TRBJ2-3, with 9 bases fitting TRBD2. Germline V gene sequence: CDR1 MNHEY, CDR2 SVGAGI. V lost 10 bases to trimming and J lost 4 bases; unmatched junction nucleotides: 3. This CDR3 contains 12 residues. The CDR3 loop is CATVAGADTQYF. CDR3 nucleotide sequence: TGTGCCACCGTAGCGGGAGCAGATACGCAGTATTTT.

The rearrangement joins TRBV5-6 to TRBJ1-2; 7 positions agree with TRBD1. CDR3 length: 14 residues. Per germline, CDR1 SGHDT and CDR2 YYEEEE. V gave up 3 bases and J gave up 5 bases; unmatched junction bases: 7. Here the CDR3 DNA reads TGTGCCAGCAGCTGGTTGACAGGGCAATATGGCTACACCTTC. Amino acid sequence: CASSWLTGQYGYTF.

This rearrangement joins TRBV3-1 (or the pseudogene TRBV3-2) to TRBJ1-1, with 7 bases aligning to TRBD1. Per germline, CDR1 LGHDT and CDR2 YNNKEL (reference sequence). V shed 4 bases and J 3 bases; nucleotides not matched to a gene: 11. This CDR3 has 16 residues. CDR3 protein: CASSRPRGDGYTEAFF. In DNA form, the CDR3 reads TGTGCCAGCAGCCGACCCAGGGGGGACGGGTACACTGAAGCTTTCTTT.

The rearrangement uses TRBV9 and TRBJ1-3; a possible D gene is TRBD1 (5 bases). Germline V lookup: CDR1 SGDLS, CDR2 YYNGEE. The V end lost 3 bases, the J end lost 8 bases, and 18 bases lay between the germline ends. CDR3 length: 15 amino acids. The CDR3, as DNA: TGTGCCAGCAGCGAGGGGTCGACTAGTTGGGACACCATATATTTT. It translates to CASSEGSTSWDTIYF.

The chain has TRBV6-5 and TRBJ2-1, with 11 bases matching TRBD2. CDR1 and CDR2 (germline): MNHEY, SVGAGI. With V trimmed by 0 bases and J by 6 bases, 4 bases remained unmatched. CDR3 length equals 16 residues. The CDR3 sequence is CASSYSVLAGANEQFF. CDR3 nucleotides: TGTGCCAGCAGTTACTCGGTACTAGCGGGAGCCAATGAGCAGTTCTTC.

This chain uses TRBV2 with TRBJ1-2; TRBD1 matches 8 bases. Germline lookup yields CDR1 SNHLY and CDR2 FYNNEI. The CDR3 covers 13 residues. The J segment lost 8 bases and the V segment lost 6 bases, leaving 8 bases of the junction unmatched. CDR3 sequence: CASSYGQGRGYTF. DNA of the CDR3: TGTGCCAGCAGCTATGGACAGGGACGCGGCTACACCTTC.

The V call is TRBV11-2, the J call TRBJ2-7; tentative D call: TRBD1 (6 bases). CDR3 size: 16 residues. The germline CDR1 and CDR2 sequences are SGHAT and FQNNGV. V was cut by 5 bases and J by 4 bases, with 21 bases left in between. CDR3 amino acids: CASSHHIGGQPYEQYF. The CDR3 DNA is TGTGCCAGCAGCCACCATATCGGAGGACAGCCTTACGAGCAGTACTTC.

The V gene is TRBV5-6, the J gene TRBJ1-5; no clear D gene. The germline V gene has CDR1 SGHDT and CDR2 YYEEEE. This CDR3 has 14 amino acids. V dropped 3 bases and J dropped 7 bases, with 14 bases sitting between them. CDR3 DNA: TGTGCCAGCAGCTCCCTTTATGGTCAGCAGCCCCAGCATTTT. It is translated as CASSSLYGQQPQHF.